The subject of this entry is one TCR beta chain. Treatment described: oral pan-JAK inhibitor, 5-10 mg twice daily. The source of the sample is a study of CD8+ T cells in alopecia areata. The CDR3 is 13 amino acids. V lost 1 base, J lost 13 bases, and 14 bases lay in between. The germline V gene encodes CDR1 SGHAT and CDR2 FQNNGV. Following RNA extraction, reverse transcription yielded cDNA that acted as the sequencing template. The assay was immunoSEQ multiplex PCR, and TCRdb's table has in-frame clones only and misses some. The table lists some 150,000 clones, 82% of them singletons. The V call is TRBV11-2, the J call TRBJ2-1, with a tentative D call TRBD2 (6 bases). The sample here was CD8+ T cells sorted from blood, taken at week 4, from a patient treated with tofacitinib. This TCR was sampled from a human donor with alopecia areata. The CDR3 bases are TGTGCCAGCAGCTTAGTCGTAGGACTACCTCAGTTCTTC. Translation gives CASSLVVGLPQFF.